This section outlines one T cell receptor (beta chain) sequence together with its context. This clone was observed a single time. It lacks a known antigen. Base qualities were left out, and no much larger clone turns up one base away. The donors were healthy, HIV-negative adults with no recently reported acute infections or vaccinations. Every donor was a Caucasian adult residing in Nashville, Tennessee, USA. CD4+ T cells were enriched through magnetic negative selection, after which naive cells were positively selected on CD45RA and the remaining negative fraction served as the memory subset. Blood was collected by leukapheresis, and PBMCs were isolated by Ficoll-Histopaque density gradient centrifugation and then cryopreserved in liquid nitrogen vapor phase. Analytical flow cytometry was used to check the purity and quantity of every magnetically sorted T cell population. Genomic DNA was isolated from every sorted fraction and measured by UV absorbance on a Nanodrop 2000c.

Including cysteine and phenylalanine, the CDR3 has 13 amino acids. Only CDR3 DNA remains: 39 bases, in frame from the first base. V lost 6 bases and J lost 5 bases; the stretch between them is 13 bases long. The data were obtained in a study of shared clonotypes between healthy human individuals (dated by TCRdb to 2018 to 2021). For the study in its entirety: Two women and a few men aged 18 to 49 years were included in the cohort. For each donor, CD4 naive and CD4 memory were each run on three plates, CD8 naive on two plates, and CD8 memory on one plate. To estimate repertoire size and how much clonotype sharing occurs between individuals, the study deeply sequenced the blood TCR repertoires of a handful of healthy adults. Different laboratories and diverse techniques were used to prepare libraries and sequence TCR repertoires, to increase sequencing depth and limit assay-specific biases. Per donor, leukapheresis produced somewhere between about 0.94 and 10 billion PBMCs. Broad study findings and their caveats: The genetic and exposure-history diversity represented was limited by the small number of donors. Sampling was restricted to blood, and TCR repertoires in tissue are likely to differ from TCR repertoires in blood. Estimated clonotype richness was generally larger for naive than for memory subsets. Sharing across a handful of donors was observed for around 5% of naive CD4, about 3.2% of naive CD8, over 2% of memory CD4, and roughly 0.4% of memory CD8 clonotypes. Higher generation probabilities were observed for clonotypes shared by all four sorted-subset donors than for non-shared clonotypes. Rarefaction of sorted-subset datasets indicated incomplete sequencing despite the large sequencing depth. Based on pairwise subsampling, the degree of clonotype sharing among donors was expected to be affected by sequencing depth.

Using the deep immunoSEQ assay, TCR CDR3 regions were amplified from genomic DNA by multiplex PCR. Extracted genomic DNA from each cell subset was distributed evenly across all wells of several immunoSEQ 96-well plates, and each plate was treated as a replicate. For sorted subsets, approximately 0.2 ug of genomic DNA, equivalent to about 30,000 T cell genomes, went into each replicate PCR. The purified libraries were quantified using a Qubit 3.0 fluorometer, sized with a Bioanalyzer 2100, and then quantified again using the KAPA Library Quantification kit. Every immunoSEQ 96-well plate was sequenced on a dedicated single-read 150-cycle Illumina NextSeq 550 flow cell. Under the source paper's analysis protocol: Because only junctional sequences without quality scores were contained in the immunoSEQ output, filtering matching that applied to full-length reads could not be performed. To assign V/J genes and CDR3, sequences were annotated using PyIR, a Python wrapper for IgBLAST v1.9, with IMGT germline references. Reads with weak V/J assignments (E-value above 1e-6), missing CDR3, stop codons, out-of-frame junctions, or ambiguous translated residues were removed. V3J clonotypes were defined by identical inferred V gene, J gene, and CDR3 amino acid sequence. Percentage overlap between repertoires was calculated by dividing the number of shared unique clonotypes by the size of the smaller repertoire. RTK rarefaction, the Chao1 estimator, and Recon v2.1 estimates of unobserved clonotypes were used to assess repertoire richness. For all TCRbeta clonotypes obtained by the gDNA method from several donors, generation probabilities were computed with OLGA. TCRdb re-hosts the immuneACCESS table, in-frame sequences only. Its copies lack some clones; in the studies checked, an unresolved V gene accounts for under half of them, and the cause for the rest is not known. V and J calls and clone size are given by that table; D and trimming were obtained from the DNA. Across this sample there are about 600,000 clones, with roughly 97% seen only once. The leading ten clones occupy approximately 0.057% of the sample.

The rearrangement combines TRBV23-1 with TRBJ1-2; a tentative D match to TRBD1 spans 5 bases. TRBV23-1 is an open reading frame whose function is uncertain. This TCR was recovered from a woman between 25 and 40 years old in good health. The sample consisted of naive CD4+ T cells sorted from blood. What this sample's cell subset or site label stands for: CD45RA+ positively selected. In nucleotides, the sequence is TGCGCCAGCAGCCCCATCGACAGATATGGCTACACCTTC. It translates as CASSPIDRYGYTF.